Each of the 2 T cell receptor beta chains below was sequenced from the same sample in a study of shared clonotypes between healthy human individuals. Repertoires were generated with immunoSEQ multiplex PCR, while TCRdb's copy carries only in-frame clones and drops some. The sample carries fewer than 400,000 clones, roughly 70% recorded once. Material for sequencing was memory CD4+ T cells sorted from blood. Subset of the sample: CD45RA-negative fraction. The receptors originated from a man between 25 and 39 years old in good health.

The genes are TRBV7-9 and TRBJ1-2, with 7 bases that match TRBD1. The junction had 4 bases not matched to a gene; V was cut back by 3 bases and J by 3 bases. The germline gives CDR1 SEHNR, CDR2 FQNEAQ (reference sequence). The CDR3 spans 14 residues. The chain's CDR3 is CASSFRDSYYGYTF. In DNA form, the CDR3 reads TGTGCCAGCAGCTTCCGGGACAGCTACTATGGCTACACCTTC.

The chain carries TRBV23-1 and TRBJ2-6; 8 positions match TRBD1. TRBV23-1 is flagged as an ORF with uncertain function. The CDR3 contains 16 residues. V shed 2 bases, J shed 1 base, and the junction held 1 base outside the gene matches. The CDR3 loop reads CASSQGQGSGANVLTF. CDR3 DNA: TGCGCCAGCAGTCAAGGACAGGGTTCTGGGGCCAACGTCCTGACTTTC.